This T cell receptor beta chain was recorded in a study of T cells in Graves' hyperthyroidism and ophthalmopathy. Study findings and constraints: With a median lead of approximately six months before onset, the model predicted ophthalmopathy.

This clonotype was observed a handful of times. No antigen is known for it. At least 3 on the Clinical Activity Score was recorded for ophthalmopathy patients, who also had NOSPECS grade at least 4 and duration under 3 months. The PBMCs studied were ones that came from 8 to 10 ml fresh peripheral blood. Regions amplified from RNA transcripts were the TCR beta CDR3 regions. Using the HTBI primer set, a first-round RT-PCR was run on the TCR CDR3. TCRdb called the multiplex PCR reads again in MiXCR, with one record for every CDR3 protein. In the table there are about 500,000 distinct CDR3 sequences, approximately 16% of which are singletons. The sample taken for sequencing was blood. The clonotype comes from a woman aged 30 to 39 with Graves' ophthalmopathy.

The DNA of the CDR3 is TGTGCCAGCAGTTTAGTAGAGACCTACGAGCAGTACTTC. This encodes CASSLVETYEQYF. The chain is built from TRBV12-3 or TRBV12-4 and TRBJ2-7; D call uncertain. The CDR3 has 13 residues. Trimming stripped 1 base from V and 2 bases from J, with 6 bases between.